Below are 14 T cell receptor beta chains sequenced from a single sample in a study of blood T cell repertoires in COVID-19. Generated by immunoSEQ multiplex PCR, the TCRdb table keeps only in-frame clones and is missing some. The sample lists under 300,000 clones, around 90% occurring once. Sequencing was carried out using PBMCs or T cells enriched from blood (not recorded which). These TCRs come from a woman aged 25 to 45 with acute COVID-19.

The chain uses TRBV7-2 and TRBJ1-5, with D maybe TRBD1 (5 bases). The CDR3 loop spans 13 amino acids. Trimming left V 4 bases short and J 4 bases short, with 8 bases between. Germline V CDR1 and CDR2: SGHTA, FQGNSA. As DNA, the CDR3 is TGTGCCAGCAGCTCGGACACTAATCAGCCCCAGCATTTT. Its translation is CASSSDTNQPQHF.

The genes are TRBV11-2 and TRBJ1-6; weak D call: TRBD1 (5 bases). The V gene lost 5 bases and the J gene lost 8 bases, with 19 bases spanning the gap. This CDR3 spans 16 amino acids. Per germline, CDR1 SGHAT and CDR2 FQNNGV. CDR3 sequence: CASSPDSLKPYSPLHF. CDR3 nucleotides: TGTGCCAGCAGCCCAGACAGCCTCAAGCCCTATTCACCCCTCCACTTT.

CDR3 region: CASSPDRVPYNEQFF. The CDR3 coding sequence is TGTGCCAGCAGCCCTGACAGGGTACCCTACAATGAGCAGTTCTTC. The chain recombines TRBV25-1 with TRBJ2-1; 7 bases line up with TRBD1. The CDR3 consists of 15 residues. The junction had 7 bases not matched to a gene; V was cut back by 6 bases and J by 2 bases. Germline assignment: CDR1 MGHDK and CDR2 SYGVNS.

The rearrangement links TRBV30 to TRBJ2-7; a possible D gene is TRBD2 (6 bases). The CDR3 has 13 amino acids. Germline assignment: CDR1 GTSNPN and CDR2 SVGIG (reference sequence). Trimming cost V 0 bases and J 3 bases, with 9 bases left between them. Here the CDR3 reads CAWSVGGYYEQYF. The CDR3 coding sequence is TGTGCCTGGAGTGTCGGGGGATACTACGAGCAGTACTTC.

This clone was recorded a few times. The chain carries TRBV2 and TRBJ1-2, with TRBD1 matching over 8 bases. After removal of 8 bases from V and 5 bases from J, the junction contained 7 bases not matched to a gene. CDR1 SNHLY and CDR2 FYNNEI come from the germline V gene. The CDR3 is made up of 13 amino acids. The DNA for the CDR3 is TGTGCCAGCTTGGGACAGGCGCTATATGGCTACACCTTC. This gives the protein CASLGQALYGYTF.

This sequence joins TRBV10-3 and TRBJ1-2; D may be TRBD1 (6 bases). This CDR3 is 15 amino acids long. Germline V gives CDR1 ENHRY, CDR2 SYGVKD. Trimming removed 0 bases at V and 6 bases at J, with 14 bases between. The CDR3 DNA follows: TGTGCCATCAGTGAGTCGATGATTGGACAGAATGGCTACACCTTC. Residues: CAISESMIGQNGYTF.

This chain uses TRBV7-6 with TRBJ2-7, with 11 bases identical to TRBD2. Germline values: CDR1 SGHVS, CDR2 FNYEAQ. The J segment lost 2 bases and the V segment lost 3 bases, leaving 3 bases of the junction unmatched. The CDR3 extends over 15 amino acids. The CDR3 DNA reads as TGTGCCAGCAGCTTTGGGACTAGCGGCGCCTACGAGCAGTACTTC. This codes for CASSFGTSGAYEQYF.

V is TRBV7-8 and J is TRBJ1-6; no firm D call. This CDR3 spans 15 amino acids. Germline CDR1 and CDR2: SGHVS and FQNEAQ. V lost 5 bases and J lost 4, with 12 bases in between. The CDR3 DNA follows: TGTGCCAGCAGCCCCGGGGTAGGGTATAATTCACCCCTCCACTTT. It is translated as CASSPGVGYNSPLHF.

The chain employs TRBV3-1 (or the pseudogene TRBV3-2) and TRBJ2-3; the D gene is possibly TRBD2 (5 bases). CDR3 size: 16 residues. Germline V lookup: CDR1 LGHDT, CDR2 YNNKEL (reference sequence). Trimming took off 4 bases at V and 3 bases at J, with 17 bases between the two ends. The CDR3 is CASSRPPGESTDTQYF. In nucleotides, the CDR3 is TGTGCCAGCAGCCGGCCCCCCGGGGAATCGACAGATACGCAGTATTTT.

The chain links TRBV9 to TRBJ2-1; 10 bases match TRBD2. V gave up 2 bases and J gave up 4 bases; unmatched junction bases: 3. The germline V gene has CDR1 SGDLS and CDR2 YYNGEE. The CDR3 is 15 amino acids. CDR3 loop: CASSVTSGKYNEQFF. The DNA of the CDR3 is TGTGCCAGCAGCGTTACTAGCGGGAAGTACAATGAGCAGTTCTTC.

The gene calls are TRBV5-1 and TRBJ1-1; D perhaps matches TRBD1 (5 bases). Germline lookup yields CDR1 SGHRS and CDR2 YFSETQ. V lost 3 bases to trimming and J lost 0 bases, with 15 bases between them. The CDR3 covers 16 residues. The CDR3, as DNA: TGCGCCAGCAGCTCGGTATCAGGGCATCTGAACACTGAAGCTTTCTTT. Translating it yields CASSSVSGHLNTEAFF.

The chain uses TRBV18 and TRBJ2-2, with a possible D match to TRBD1 (5 bases). Germline V gene data show CDR1 as KGHSH and CDR2 as LQKENI. This CDR3 region has 15 residues. The V gene lost 8 bases and the J gene lost 1 base, with 14 bases spanning the gap. CDR3 in amino acids: CASTRLGVNTGELFF. CDR3 in DNA: TGTGCCAGCACGCGTCTAGGGGTGAACACCGGGGAGCTGTTTTTT.

This rearrangement joins TRBV7-3 to TRBJ2-7; tentatively, D is TRBD2 (5 bases). The CDR3 is 15 residues long. CDR1 and CDR2 from the germline V gene are SGHTA and FQGTGA. V lost 1 base and J lost 5, with 15 bases in between. This CDR3 is CASSLNPTSFDEQYF. CDR3 coding DNA: TGTGCCAGCAGCTTAAACCCCACTAGTTTCGACGAGCAGTACTTC.

The V gene is TRBV6-1, the J gene TRBJ2-7, with 7 positions matching TRBD1. Germline V gene lookup returns CDR1 MNHNS and CDR2 SASEGT. Trimming cost V 2 bases and J 0 bases; bases outside gene matches: 13. CDR3 length equals 18 residues. The CDR3 sequence: CASSETVRGRATSYEQYF. For the CDR3, the DNA is TGTGCCAGCAGTGAAACGGTAAGGGGGCGAGCAACCTCCTACGAGCAGTACTTC.